This T cell receptor (beta chain) was recorded in a study of blood T cell repertoires in COVID-19. Study information: Sample material is recorded as cDNA or gDNA derived from T cells, B-cell-depleted T cells, or PBMCs.

The assay was immunoSEQ multiplex PCR, and TCRdb's table has in-frame clones only and misses some. The profile shows approximately 490,000 clones, around nine tenths of them singletons. From germline, CDR1 is LNHDA and CDR2 SQIVND (reference sequence). This CDR3 has 16 residues. V lost 5 bases and J lost 0, with 17 bases in between. Participant-reported clinical history was the basis for cohort assignment. Sequenced sample: PBMCs or T cells enriched from blood (not recorded which). The rearrangement uses TRBV19 and TRBJ2-7; D may be TRBD1 (6 bases). This sequence was found in a woman in her fifties or sixties who had recovered from COVID-19. The CDR3, as DNA: TGTGCCAGTAGTTTCACATCCGGGACACCCTCCTACGAGCAGTACTTC. This translates into CASSFTSGTPSYEQYF.